A single sample gave rise to the 17 T cell receptor beta chains below, sequenced in a study of T cell responses to AZD1222 COVID-19 vaccine. This table comes from immunoSEQ multiplex PCR, and its TCRdb copy is limited to in-frame clones, with some not included. The sample comprises over 45,000 clones, 80% to 90% of which are singletons, and roughly 16% rests with the top ten. The sequences come from peripheral blood, collected on day 0 of AZD1222 vaccination. These receptors were collected from an adult in good health.

A single count supports this clone. V usage is TRBV4-1 and J usage is TRBJ1-1; D might be TRBD1 (5 bases). Germline loops: CDR1 MGHRA, CDR2 YSYEKL. The V and J ends lost 1 base and 1 base respectively, with 13 bases between them. CDR3 length equals 16 residues. The CDR3 spells CASSQGGTNRNTEAFF. CDR3 in DNA: TGCGCCAGCAGCCAAGGAGGGACCAACAGGAACACTGAAGCTTTCTTT.

The rearrangement joins TRBV5-5 to TRBJ1-5; tentatively, D is TRBD1 (5 bases). V was shortened by 1 base and J by 3 bases, with 11 bases between the two germline ends. CDR3 length equals 15 residues. Germline V gene data show CDR1 as SGHKS and CDR2 as YYEKEE (reference sequence). CDR3 sequence reads: CASSLRAGINQPQHF. The CDR3 DNA reads as TGTGCCAGCAGCTTGAGGGCAGGGATCAATCAGCCCCAGCATTTT.

The chain employs TRBV11-2 and TRBJ2-3, with D uncertain. Germline V gene sequence: CDR1 SGHAT, CDR2 FQNNGV. The V end was cut by 7 bases, the J end by 0 bases, with 11 bases between. CDR3 size: 14 residues. For the CDR3, the DNA is TGTGCCAGCATCCCGATCCGTAGCACAGATACGCAGTATTTT. It codes for CASIPIRSTDTQYF.

This clone came up a few times. The chain uses TRBV7-2 and TRBJ1-2, with 10 bases identical to TRBD1. The CDR3 is 14 amino acids. Germline lookup yields CDR1 SGHTA and CDR2 FQGNSA. Trimming at V came to 1 base and at J to 4 bases, leaving 0 bases not matched to a gene. The CDR3 is CASSLGDRGYGYTF. The CDR3, as DNA: TGTGCCAGCAGCTTAGGGGACAGGGGCTATGGCTACACCTTC.

This chain connects TRBV19 to TRBJ2-7; 9 bases fit TRBD2. Germline values: CDR1 LNHDA, CDR2 SQIVND (reference sequence). This CDR3 spans 15 amino acids. The J segment lost 3 bases and the V segment lost 10 bases, leaving 13 bases of the junction unmatched. The CDR3, as DNA: TGTGCCACTGCTCACAGCGGGGGGATCAACTACGAGCAGTACTTC. Its translation is CATAHSGGINYEQYF.

By its share, this clone is medium-sized. J is TRBJ2-5 and V is TRBV5-1, with D perhaps being TRBD1 or TRBD2 (6 bases each). There are 15 residues in the CDR3. The germline V and J ends were trimmed by 3 bases and 5 bases, with 17 bases remaining between them. Germline CDR1 SGHRS, CDR2 YFSETQ. CDR3 in amino acids: CASSSWGAVVETQYF. The CDR3 DNA sequence: TGCGCCAGCAGCTCTTGGGGGGCCGTCGTGGAGACCCAGTACTTC. Full variable domain (remainder filled in from reference TRBV5-1 and TRBJ2-5): KAGVTQTPRYLIKTRGQQVTLSCSPISGHRSVSWYQQTPGQGLQFLFEYFSETQRNKGNFPGRFSGRQFSNSRSEMNVSTLELGDSALYLCASSSWGAVVETQYFGPGTRLLVL.

Turning to this clone: An end of the junction does not agree with germline; a read error may underlie this. The CDR3 DNA reads TGCAGCGCTGAAGGGACAGCTATTAGTGGGGGCTACACCTTC. Translated: CSAEGTAISGGYTF. This chain joins TRBV29-1 and TRBJ1-2, with TRBD1 identical over 7 bases. Germline CDR1 and CDR2: SQVTM and ANQGSEA. The CDR3 has 14 residues.

The J gene is TRBJ1-2, the V gene TRBV7-9; 7 bases fit TRBD1. This CDR3 comprises 16 residues. Germline-derived CDR1 and CDR2 are SEHNR and FQNEAQ (reference sequence). J lost 4 bases, V lost 5 bases, and 13 bases had no gene match. CDR3 protein: CASSHPGQGESYGYTF. In DNA form, the CDR3 reads TGTGCCAGCAGCCACCCTGGGCAGGGGGAAAGCTATGGCTACACCTTC.

V and J are TRBV12-3 or TRBV12-4 and TRBJ2-7, with D uncertain. The germline V and J ends were trimmed by 5 bases and 4 bases, with 12 bases remaining between them. There are 13 residues in the CDR3. CDR3 loop: CASSPSEPYEQYF. CDR3 nucleotides: TGTGCCAGCAGTCCCTCAGAGCCGTACGAGCAGTACTTC.

The chain uses TRBV6-5 and TRBJ1-4, with D perhaps matching TRBD1 (6 bases). Germline V gene lookup returns CDR1 MNHEY and CDR2 SVGAGI. CDR3 length: 15 amino acids. The V gene lost 5 bases and the J gene lost 8 bases, with 18 bases spanning the gap. CDR3 coding DNA: TGTGCCAGCAGTCCACACAGGGAGGGGAGGGAAAAACTGTTTTTT. It specifies CASSPHREGREKLFF.

V gene TRBV19 combines with J gene TRBJ2-1; 8 bases align to TRBD1. The CDR3 runs 15 residues. Per the germline V gene, CDR1 is LNHDA and CDR2 is SQIVND (reference sequence). After removal of 6 bases from V and 7 bases from J, the junction contained 11 bases not matched to a gene. The CDR3 region is CASRPGQGVGNEQFF. CDR3 DNA: TGTGCCAGTAGACCCGGACAGGGAGTCGGGAATGAGCAGTTCTTC.

The chain is built from TRBV5-1 and TRBJ2-3; D remains unclear. Trimming stripped 2 bases from V and 2 bases from J, with 9 bases between. The germline CDR1 and CDR2 sequences are SGHRS and YFSETQ. CDR3 length: 14 residues. CDR3 region: CASSFSVPTDTQYF. The CDR3 nucleotides read TGCGCCAGCAGCTTCTCAGTACCCACAGATACGCAGTATTTT.

The gene calls are TRBV7-2 and TRBJ2-3; D perhaps matches TRBD1 (5 bases). Germline CDR1 reads SGHTA; CDR2 reads FQGNSA. The ends were cut back, 2 bases at V and 2 bases at J, with 17 bases in the middle. The CDR3 runs to 17 residues. CDR3 nucleotide sequence: TGTGCCAGCAGCTTACCTATCGGCAGGGCTAACACAGATACGCAGTATTTT. Residues: CASSLPIGRANTDTQYF.

The gene calls are TRBV19 and TRBJ1-6; 8 nucleotides agree with TRBD1. Germline V lookup: CDR1 LNHDA, CDR2 SQIVND (reference sequence). There are 15 residues in the CDR3. V was pared by 7 bases and J by 10 bases, with 12 bases of the junction left unmatched. CDR3 amino acids: CASTPLATGESPLHF. For the CDR3, the DNA is TGTGCCAGTACTCCATTAGCGACAGGGGAGTCACCCCTCCACTTT.

As DNA, the CDR3 is TGTGCCAGCAGCCAGCGCGACCTTGGCTACACCTTC. Amino acids: CASSQRDLGYTF. The rearrangement uses TRBV3-1 (or the pseudogene TRBV3-2) and TRBJ1-2, with D unresolved. CDR1 and CDR2 from the germline V gene are LGHDT and YNNKEL (reference sequence). Trimming pared 3 bases from V and 7 bases from J, leaving 9 bases between. CDR3 length: 12 amino acids.

This chain links TRBV7-8 with TRBJ2-7, with D tentatively TRBD1 (5 bases). With 3 bases removed from V and 5 bases from J, the gap between germline ends came to 14 bases. Looked up from germline, CDR1 is SGHVS and CDR2 is FQNEAQ. The CDR3 extends over 14 amino acids. The CDR3 spells CASSFATGVNEQYF. The CDR3 DNA sequence: TGTGCCAGCAGCTTCGCTACAGGAGTCAACGAGCAGTACTTC. Looking up the rest from reference TRBV7-8 and TRBJ2-7 gives the full variable domain: GAGVSQSPRYKVAKRGQDVALRCDPISGHVSLFWYQQALGQGPEFLTYFQNEAQLDKSGLPSDRFFAERPEGSVSTLKIQRTQQEDSAVYLCASSFATGVNEQYFGPGTRLTVT.

The J gene is TRBJ2-1, the V gene TRBV5-8; 7 bases map to TRBD1. CDR3 length: 17 residues. CDR1 and CDR2 from the germline V gene are SGHTS and YDEGEE. Trimming removed 6 bases from V and 7 bases from J; junction bases left unmatched: 19. In DNA form, the CDR3 reads TGTGCCAGCACCACTCTATTATTCCGGGACAGAGAAAATGAGCAGTTCTTC. This translates into CASTTLLFRDRENEQFF.